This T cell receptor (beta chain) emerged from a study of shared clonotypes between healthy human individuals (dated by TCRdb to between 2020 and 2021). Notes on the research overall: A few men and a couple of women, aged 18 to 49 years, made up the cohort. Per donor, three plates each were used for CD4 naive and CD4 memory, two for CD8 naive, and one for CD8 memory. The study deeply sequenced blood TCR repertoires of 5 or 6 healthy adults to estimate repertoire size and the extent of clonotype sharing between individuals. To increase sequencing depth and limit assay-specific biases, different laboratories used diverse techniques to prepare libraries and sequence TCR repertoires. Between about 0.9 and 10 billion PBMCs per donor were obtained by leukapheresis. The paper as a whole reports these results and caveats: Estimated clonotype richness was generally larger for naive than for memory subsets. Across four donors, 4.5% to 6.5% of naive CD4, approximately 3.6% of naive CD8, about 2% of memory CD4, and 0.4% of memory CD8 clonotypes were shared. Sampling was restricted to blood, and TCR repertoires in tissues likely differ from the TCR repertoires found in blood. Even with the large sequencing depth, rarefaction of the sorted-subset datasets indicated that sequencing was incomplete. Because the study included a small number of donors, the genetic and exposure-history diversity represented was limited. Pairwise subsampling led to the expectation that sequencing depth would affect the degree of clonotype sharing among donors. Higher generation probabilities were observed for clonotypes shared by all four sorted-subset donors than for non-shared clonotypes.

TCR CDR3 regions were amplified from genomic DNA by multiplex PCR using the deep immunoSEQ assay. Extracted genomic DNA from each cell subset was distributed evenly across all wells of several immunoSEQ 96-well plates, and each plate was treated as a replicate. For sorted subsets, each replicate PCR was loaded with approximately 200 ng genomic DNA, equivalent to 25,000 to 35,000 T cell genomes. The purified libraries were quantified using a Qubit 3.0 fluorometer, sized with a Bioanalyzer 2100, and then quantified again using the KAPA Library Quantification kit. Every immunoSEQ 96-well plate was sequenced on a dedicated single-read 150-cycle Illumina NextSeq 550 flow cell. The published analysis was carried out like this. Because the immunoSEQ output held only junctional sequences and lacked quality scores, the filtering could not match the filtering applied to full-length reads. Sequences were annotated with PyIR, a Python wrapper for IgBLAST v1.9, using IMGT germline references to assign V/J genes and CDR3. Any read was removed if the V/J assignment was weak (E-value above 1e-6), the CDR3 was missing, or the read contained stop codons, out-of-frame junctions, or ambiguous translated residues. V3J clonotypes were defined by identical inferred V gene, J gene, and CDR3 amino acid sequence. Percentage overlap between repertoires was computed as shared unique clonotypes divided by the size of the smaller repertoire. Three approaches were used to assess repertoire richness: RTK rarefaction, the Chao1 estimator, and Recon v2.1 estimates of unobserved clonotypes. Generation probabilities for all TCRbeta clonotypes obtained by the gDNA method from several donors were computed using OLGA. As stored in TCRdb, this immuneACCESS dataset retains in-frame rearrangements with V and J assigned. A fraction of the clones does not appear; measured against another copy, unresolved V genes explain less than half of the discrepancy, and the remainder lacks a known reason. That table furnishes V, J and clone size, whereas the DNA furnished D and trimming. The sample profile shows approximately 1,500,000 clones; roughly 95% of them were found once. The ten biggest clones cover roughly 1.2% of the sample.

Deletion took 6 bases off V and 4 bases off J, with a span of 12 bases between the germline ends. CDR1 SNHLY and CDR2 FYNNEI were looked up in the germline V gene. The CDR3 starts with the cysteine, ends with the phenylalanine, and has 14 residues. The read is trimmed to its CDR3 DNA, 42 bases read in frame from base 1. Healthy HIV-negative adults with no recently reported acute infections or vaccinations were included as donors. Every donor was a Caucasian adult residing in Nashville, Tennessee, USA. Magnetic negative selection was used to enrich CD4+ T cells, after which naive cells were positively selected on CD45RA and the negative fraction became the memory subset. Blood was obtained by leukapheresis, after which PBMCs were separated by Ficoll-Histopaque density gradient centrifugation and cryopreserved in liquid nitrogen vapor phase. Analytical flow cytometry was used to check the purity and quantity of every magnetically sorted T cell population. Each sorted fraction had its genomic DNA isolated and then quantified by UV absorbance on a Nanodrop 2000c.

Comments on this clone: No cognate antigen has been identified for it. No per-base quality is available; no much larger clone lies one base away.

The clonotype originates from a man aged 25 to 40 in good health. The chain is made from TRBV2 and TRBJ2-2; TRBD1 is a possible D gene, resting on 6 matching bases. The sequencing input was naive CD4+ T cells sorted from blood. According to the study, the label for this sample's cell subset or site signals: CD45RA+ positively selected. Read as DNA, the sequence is TGTGCCAGCAGGGGCAGGGGAGTCACCGGGGAGCTGTTTTTT. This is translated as CASRGRGVTGELFF.